This is a list of T cell receptor beta chains from one sample in a study of T cell clones after liver transplantation. Produced via immunoSEQ multiplex PCR; TCRdb's table is partial and in-frame only. Of 45,000 to 55,000 clones detected, about 88% appear once; the ten largest clones hold around 8.7%. The sequencing used CD4+ T cells from blood, collected before liver transplant. These receptors all stem from a human donor who received a liver transplant. CDR3s include the opening cysteine and the closing phenylalanine or tryptophan. D genes are given only for firm matches. Only some rows state a clone size, as once, few, many or a class for expanded clones.

clone size,J gene,D gene,V gene,CDR3 DNA,CDR3 protein
many,TRBJ1-2,-,TRBV20-1,TGCAGTGCTAGAGAGCGGTATGGCTACACCTTC,CSARERYGYTF
-,TRBJ2-3,TRBD2,TRBV9,TGTGCCAGCAGCTACGGGGGGGGCGCAGATACGCAGTATTTT,CASSYGGGADTQYF
-,TRBJ1-4,-,TRBV2,TGTGCCAGCAAAACAGGGTTAGGAGTTGCAACTAATGAAAAACTGTTTTTT,CASKTGLGVATNEKLFF
-,TRBJ2-7,TRBD1,TRBV7-2,TGTGCCAGCAGCATAGAGTCCGGGACAGGGTGGCGCGAGCAGTACTTC,CASSIESGTGWREQYF
medium-sized,TRBJ2-2,TRBD2,TRBV2,TGTGCCAGCAGTGAAGCTAGCGGGGGGACCGGGGAGCTGTTTTTT,CASSEASGGTGELFF
-,TRBJ1-1,TRBD1,TRBV7-2,TGTGCCAGCAAGTCAAGGGACAGCAACACTGAAGCTTTCTTT,CASKSRDSNTEAFF
few,TRBJ1-1,-,TRBV25-1,TGTGCCAGCAGTGCCAGGGGAAGGCCTGAAGCTTTCTTT,CASSARGRPEAFF
-,TRBJ1-5,-,TRBV19,TGTGCCAGTAGTATGTCAGAGCAGCCCCAGCATTTT,CASSMSEQPQHF
once,TRBJ2-1,-,TRBV7-3,TGTGCCAGCAGCTTGTTGACCGGGAGAGCCGGGTCTGAGCAGTTCTTC,CASSLLTGRAGSEQFF
-,TRBJ1-4,TRBD1,TRBV7-2,TGTGCCAGCAGCGGACAGGGGGCGGCTAATGAAAAACTGTTTTTT,CASSGQGAANEKLFF
-,TRBJ2-7,TRBD2,TRBV7-2,TGTGCCAGCAGCTTAGGACCCGGATTGCGGGGGGGCTACGAGCAGTACTTC,CASSLGPGLRGGYEQYF
-,TRBJ1-6,TRBD1,TRBV11-2,TGTGCCAGCAGCCCCCCCCGGGACAGGGACAATTCACCCCTCCACTTT,CASSPPRDRDNSPLHF
few,TRBJ1-5,-,TRBV9,TGTGCCAGCAGCCTCGGGGCAGACCAAGGGAATCAGCCCCAGCATTTT,CASSLGADQGNQPQHF
-,TRBJ2-5,TRBD2,TRBV19,TGTGCCAGTAGTAGAGCTAGCGGGAGTTGGGGGGAGACCCAGTACTTC,CASSRASGSWGETQYF
-,TRBJ2-5,-,TRBV29-1,TGCAGCGTTGGGGAACGGGGGACCCAGTACTTC,CSVGERGTQYF
-,TRBJ1-4,TRBD1,TRBV18,TGTGCCAGCTCACCGCAGGGGGCGATTAATGAAAAACTGTTTTTT,CASSPQGAINEKLFF
-,TRBJ2-1,-,TRBV6-6,TGTGCCAGCAGGCTTCCCTCGAGCTCCTACAATGAGCAGTTCTTC,CASRLPSSSYNEQFF
-,TRBJ1-5,-,TRBV2,TGTGCCAGCAGTGAAGTACATCAGCCCCAGCATTTT,CASSEVHQPQHF
-,TRBJ2-6,TRBD1,TRBV7-9,TGTGCCAGCAGCTTAGACAGGGGGTCCTTAGCTGGGGCCAACGTCCTGACTTTC,CASSLDRGSLAGANVLTF
-,TRBJ1-1,-,TRBV7-2,TGTGCCAGCAGCTTAGTGTCCGCTGAAGCTTTCTTT,CASSLVSAEAFF
-,TRBJ2-7,-,TRBV19,TGTGCCAGTAGTAAGGGTGAGACCTACGAGCAGTACTTC,CASSKGETYEQYF
-,TRBJ1-1,-,TRBV29-1,TGCAGCGTTGGAATACAGGGAAACACTGAAGCTTTCTTT,CSVGIQGNTEAFF
few,TRBJ1-1,-,TRBV6-6,TGTGCCAGCAGTTACCGGGGTTCGCCGAACACTGAAGCTTTCTTT,CASSYRGSPNTEAFF
-,TRBJ1-5,-,TRBV5-5,TGTGCCAGCAGTCTAAGGGCCGACGCCTTATGGAGACAGCCCCAGCATTTT,CASSLRADALWRQPQHF
-,TRBJ2-5,TRBD2,TRBV9,TGTGCCAGCAGCCCTGGACTAGCGGGGCAACAAGAGACCCAGTACTTC,CASSPGLAGQQETQYF
-,TRBJ1-5,-,TRBV28,TGTGCAACCCAGGCCTCCGGGGGTGGCAATCAGCCCCAGCATTTT,CATQASGGGNQPQHF
-,TRBJ2-3,-,TRBV9,TGTGCCAGCAGCGTACCGGGGGGCGCAGATACGCAGTATTTT,CASSVPGGADTQYF
-,TRBJ2-3,-,TRBV6-6,TGTGCCAGCAGTTATAGGCTAGTCTCAGATACGCAGTATTTT,CASSYRLVSDTQYF
-,TRBJ1-1,-,TRBV19,TGTGCCAGTAGACTCGGGGCTTCGGAAGCTTTCTTT,CASRLGASEAFF
-,TRBJ1-1,-,TRBV18,TGTGCCAGCTCGCCGCCTCAGGGAATCCAGAACACTGAAGCTTTCTTT,CASSPPQGIQNTEAFF
once,TRBJ2-4,TRBD1,TRBV4-1,TGCGCCAGCAGCCCGGACAGGGATAATGTAATGGGCAAAAACATTCAGTACTTC,CASSPDRDNVMGKNIQYF
-,TRBJ1-1,TRBD1,TRBV6-5,TGTGCCAGCGTCAACAGGGGCAACACTGAAGCTTTCTTT,CASVNRGNTEAFF
once,TRBJ2-3,-,TRBV4-1,TGCGCCAGCAGCAAAGGCCCCACAGATACGCAGTATTTT,CASSKGPTDTQYF
-,TRBJ2-2,TRBD2,TRBV7-2,TGTGCCAGCAGCTTAGGCCCGGGGGGAGTTTCCGGGGAGCTGTTTTTT,CASSLGPGGVSGELFF
-,TRBJ1-6,-,TRBV27,TGTGCCAGCAGAATAGCTTCATCGGGACAAAATTCACCCCTCCACTTT,CASRIASSGQNSPLHF
few,TRBJ2-3,TRBD2,TRBV7-2,TGTGCCAGCAGCTTAGCGTCTAGCGGGAGAGATACGCAGTATTTT,CASSLASSGRDTQYF
-,TRBJ2-2,-,TRBV5-1,TGCGCCAGCAGCTTGCGAGACACCAGGGAGAACACCGGGGAGCTGTTTTTT,CASSLRDTRENTGELFF
-,TRBJ2-7,TRBD2,TRBV28,TGTGCCAGCAGTTCCATGCCTCGGGAGGACGAGCAGTACTTC,CASSSMPREDEQYF
-,TRBJ2-3,-,TRBV7-9,TGTGCCAGCAGCTCCTTAGGCGGAACCTACACAGATACGCAGTATTTT,CASSSLGGTYTDTQYF
-,TRBJ2-3,-,TRBV4-2,TGTGCCAGCAGCCCACGGAATACGCAGTATTTT,CASSPRNTQYF
few,TRBJ2-6,-,TRBV7-3,TGTGCCAGCAGTTTCCTCTCGACTGGGGCCAACGTCCTGACTTTC,CASSFLSTGANVLTF
-,TRBJ2-3,-,TRBV11-2,TGTGCCAGCAGCCCGCTGACTTGGAGTAGCACAGATACGCAGTATTTT,CASSPLTWSSTDTQYF
medium-sized,TRBJ2-1,TRBD2,TRBV4-3,TGCGCCAGCAGCCAAGAGACTAGCGGGAGCAAGGTCCACAATGAGCAGTTCTTC,CASSQETSGSKVHNEQFF
-,TRBJ2-2,-,TRBV7-9,TGTGCCAGCCTAAGGGGGTCCACCGGGGAGCTGTTTTTT,CASLRGSTGELFF
-,TRBJ2-7,-,TRBV5-6,TGTGCCAGCAGCCCCGGGGTGATCTACGAGCAGTACTTC,CASSPGVIYEQYF
once,TRBJ2-7,-,TRBV5-3,TGTGCCAGAAGCTTGGTCCGGGACGGACCCTACGAGCAGTACTTC,CARSLVRDGPYEQYF
-,TRBJ1-3,-,TRBV18,TGTGCCAGCTCACCACCTTCGCGGGGAGTCTCTGGAAACACCATATATTTT,CASSPPSRGVSGNTIYF
-,TRBJ2-3,-,TRBV7-5,TGTGCCAGAAGCCCACTAGGCGGATGCAGGGATACGCAGTATTTT,CARSPLGGCRDTQYF
-,TRBJ2-1,TRBD1,TRBV7-2,TGTGCCAGCAGCACCGCCGGGACAGGGGCTTACAATGAGCAGTTCTTC,CASSTAGTGAYNEQFF
-,TRBJ1-1,-,TRBV4-2,TGTGCCAGCAGCCAAGATGGCGGTGAAGCTTTCTTT,CASSQDGGEAFF
-,TRBJ2-3,-,TRBV2,TGTGCCAGCGGTTATCAGAGGACGCAGTATTTT,CASGYQRTQYF
-,TRBJ2-1,-,TRBV27,TGTGCCAGCAGCCAAGCGGAACACTCCTACAATGAGCAGTTCTTC,CASSQAEHSYNEQFF
-,TRBJ1-4,TRBD1,TRBV5-1,TGCGCCAGCAGCTTGATGGGGCCAGGGGGCAATGAAAAACTGTTTTTT,CASSLMGPGGNEKLFF